Given below is one T cell receptor (beta chain) in context. What it binds is not known. The data were obtained in a study of T cell responses to AZD1222 COVID-19 vaccine. Findings and limits, study-wide: CD4 TCRs associated with vaccination spanned spike, dominating at 160-218 and 743-854. Mostly white British, mostly female donors; authors suggested clonal diversity may be underestimated. Repertoire sampling was restricted to post-peak T cell response timepoints.

In germline, CDR1 is SGHNT, CDR2 YYREEE (reference sequence). The CDR3 spans 14 residues. V lost 2 bases, J lost 1 base, and 2 bases stayed unmatched. The assay was immunoSEQ multiplex PCR, and TCRdb's table has in-frame clones only and misses some. The table has fewer than 150,000 clones, around 91% seen once. This chain joins TRBV5-4 and TRBJ2-5; 7 bases are a match to TRBD2. The receptor was isolated from an adult who received the AZD1222 COVID-19 vaccine. This specimen was peripheral blood, taken 28 days after the second AZD1222 dose. The DNA of the CDR3 is TGTGCCAGCAGCTTACTAGCGTCCCAAGAGACCCAGTACTTC. Its protein product is CASSLLASQETQYF.